This T cell receptor (beta chain) was profiled in a study of cytomegalovirus exposure and HLA in healthy donors (dated by TCRdb to about 2017). Notes on the research overall: An earlier analysis of several hundred of the donors reported approximately 270 Gb of sequence data and around 110 million unique TCR beta sequences from 150 million to 200 million T cells. The later analysis used no new phenotypic data to find candidate immune exposures, relying instead on TCR beta sequences and their occurrence across donors. The T cell repertoires of 700 or so subjects were profiled by immunosequencing and related to cytomegalovirus serostatus. In a later genetic analysis, genome-wide SNP genotypes for about 55% of the roughly 700 donors were used, and that subset was treated as a discovery cohort. Of the roughly 420 genotyped donors, 75% to 85% were placed in the genetic ancestry cluster associated with self-reported Caucasian donors. The number of typed donors differed by locus: about 620-640 for A, B, C, DRB1 and DQB1; 500 to 550 for DQA1; fewer than 610 for DPA1; and approximately 450 for DPB1. All discovery cohort repertoires had been generated using a single sequencing platform. Along with the roughly 700-subject first cohort, a separate validation cohort of over a hundred different subjects was used. In an earlier analysis of several hundred of the donors, high-throughput TCR beta sequencing was used to judge whether each TCR beta V gene segment behaved as functional or pseudogenic. To predict cytomegalovirus infection status, the study combined high-throughput TCR immunosequencing, statistical association of individual TCRs with disease status, and machine learning. A later analysis re-examined previously published TCR beta repertoires from more than 550 donors and added high-resolution HLA genotyping to investigate patterns of TCR occurrence. The study was designed to test whether signatures of past pathogen exposure could be identified by cataloging public T cell receptors. About 330 gigabases of sequencing data and 91 million or so unique TCR sequences made up an early release that covered 640 HLA-typed donors. Class I and class II HLA loci were covered by the typing at four-digit resolution. Among almost 400 genotyped donors of the cohort, an average of approximately 230,000 unique TCR beta nucleotide sequences were sequenced per donor, 15% to 20% of them non-productive. Because of strong linkage in the cohort, 4 to 6 DR-DQ haplotypes were treated as single units for association and clustering. Donor age, sex, ethnicity and CMV serostatus were compiled alongside the repertoire data. Results and caveats for the whole study, not just this receptor: A cluster of highly shared sequence variants was judged likely to be a technical artifact of the sequencing pipeline. Some IMGT-functional V segments, including TRBV6-2 and TRBV6-3, could not be distinguished by the 87-base-pair reads and were therefore excluded. Most TCR sequences were observed very rarely across donors, whereas some public TCRs were present in many individuals. Compared with equally common non-associated chains, HLA-associated TCR beta chains in a later analysis were more clonally expanded and had lower generation probabilities. Because some donors lacked HLA typing at each locus, the association tests relied only on the typed subset. The only immune exposure information available for the cohort was CMV serostatus. A later analysis reported that several top co-occurrence clusters appeared linked to parvovirus B19, influenza, CMV and Epstein-Barr virus. At a false discovery rate of 0.05, a later analysis linked approximately 18,000 TCR beta sequences to specific HLA alleles. The study gave a list of over 150 TCR beta chains associated with cytomegalovirus. In an earlier analysis of some 500 of the donors, most TCR beta V segments were observed in productive rearrangements about 87% or about 30% of the time, broadly matching IMGT annotations. A further reported finding was that TCR beta sequences accurately predicted the HLA-A and HLA-B alleles for most subjects in the first cohort. Only TCR beta chains were sequenced in this cohort, and the absence of alpha or paired-chain data limited detectable features. It was suggested by the authors that the approach could potentially be generalized to other disease states and immunological phenotypes. According to a later analysis, TCR association rates differed among HLA loci, with DRB1 alleles showing the most associated TCRs and HLA-C alleles showing the fewest. Linkage disequilibrium might explain the correlated functional status among segregating V segments, but an unknown experimental factor could not be excluded. In both the original and validation cohorts, the classifier was reported to diagnose cytomegalovirus status with high specificity and sensitivity. In a later analysis, most CMV-associated TCR beta chains were found to appear HLA-restricted, with HLA associations seemingly driven largely by CMV exposure. Because counts were too low, about 17 rarely observed V segments, including chromosome 9 orphons, were excluded from the earlier analysis of 587 of the donors. In a later genetic analysis, fewer N-insertions in productive TCRs were reported among donors in an Asian-associated ancestry cluster than the roughly 670-donor mean. In vitro tests confirmed that a few of the cytomegalovirus-associated TCR beta chains recognize cytomegalovirus antigens. Strong co-occurrence of HLA alleles, especially DR and DQ, made assigning TCR associations to individual alleles difficult. Sequencing depth was assumed to be roughly uniform across donors in the presence/absence analyses, though that assumption may not hold. V-gene and J-gene trimming of TCR beta chains was associated with a missense DCLRE1C variant in a later genetic analysis, and the association was replicated in an independent cohort.

In regard to this clone: The antigen this receptor binds is unknown.

The cohort was made up of 666 healthy bone marrow donors. At the time of sampling, all cohort members were nominally healthy, though unrecorded immune exposures were likely present. The donor tested CMV seronegative, placing the donor among the 350 to 400 seronegative members of the cohort. A peripheral blood sample was provided by each donor, and peripheral blood mononuclear cells were used for TCR beta sequencing. The Qiagen DNeasy Blood Extraction Kit was used to extract genomic DNA from the blood cell samples. CDR1 SGHDN and CDR2 FVKESK were looked up in the germline V gene. From its cysteine to its phenylalanine, the CDR3 spans 18 amino acids. Of all the DNA, just the CDR3 is kept, 54 bases in frame from base 1. For this chain, trimming is 1 base at the V end and 5 bases at the J end, and the number of junction bases without a gene match is 14. Receptors were amplified or captured by the immunoSEQ multiplex PCR assay. For the multiplex PCR, a mixture combining 60 forward primers for TCR Vbeta segments and 13 reverse primers for TCR Jbeta segments was used. The CDR3 region of rearranged TCR beta genes was amplified from genomic DNA with a multiplex PCR assay. The Illumina HiSeq System was used to sequence the amplified TCR beta libraries as 87-base-pair reads. The original pipeline was this. In a later analysis, tens of millions of unique TCR beta chains were counted across the roughly 700 repertoires, and roughly 11 million of these chains were shared by at least two donors. A nearest-neighbor algorithm error-corrected the raw reads and collapsed the reads into unique sequences, merging closely related sequences to remove PCR and sequencing errors. CDR3 sequences were aligned to IMGT reference sequences to assign V, D and J gene segments. For a sequence to be retained, a match of at least six nucleotides to both a V gene segment and a J gene segment was required. A rearrangement counted as productive if the CDR3 had no stop codons and remained in frame with V and J, and every other rearrangement counted as non-productive. CDR3 was defined according to IMGT convention as the region running from the second conserved V-encoded cysteine to the conserved J-encoded phenylalanine. The earlier analysis of some 600 of the donors excluded sequences that lacked an unambiguous match to a single V gene segment. An earlier analysis of fewer than 650 of the donors classified V segments as functional when productive rearrangements were above 56.7% and as segregating when the standard deviation between donors was above 5%. A statistical classification framework was built to diagnose cytomegalovirus status from the catalog of TCR beta chain sequences. V and J gene assignment, in a later analysis, came from comparing TCR nucleotide sequences with IMGT/GENE-DB human TR gene sequences. A later analysis assigned CDR3 sequences and most-parsimonious VDJ recombination scenarios with the TCRdist pipeline. In a later analysis, each TCR beta chain was defined by its CDR3 amino acid sequence together with its V-gene family, and reads lacking a unique V-gene family were excluded. To address suspected cross-contamination and a sequencing artifact, a later analysis removed 550 to 750 highly shared, low-generation-probability nucleotide sequences. A later analysis calculated a clonal expansion index for each public chain from normalized within-repertoire ranks of inferred template counts. A later analysis computed generation probabilities with a VDJ recombination model fitted to out-of-frame rearrangements, and checked the results against IGoR. Hypergeometric tests were used in a later analysis to score TCR-TCR, TCR-HLA and TCR-CMV co-occurrence, with a repertoire-size bias correction applied to the TCR pairs. In a later analysis, false discovery rates were estimated by permuting HLA or CMV assignments 20 times. A later analysis grouped co-occurring TCRs with DBSCAN, adding TCRdist sequence similarity when clustering within HLA-allele-positive subsets. Co-occurrence clustering excluded repertoires with fewer than 30,000 or more than 120,000 public chains, plus five with anomalous nucleotide sharing. The clones in this table, taken by TCRdb from immuneACCESS, are in-frame only. Not every clone is retained; where verified, under half of the shortfall comes from an unresolved V gene, and the cause of the rest is unknown. Clonal size and the V and J genes are those of that table, whereas D and trimming came from the DNA. This specimen's table enumerates some 150,000 clones. 2% to 3% of the sample is in the top ten clones.

The receptor chain draws on TRBV14 and TRBJ2-5; the junction holds 9 bases that match TRBD2. The clonotype originates from a middle-aged man in good health and CMV-seronegative. The specimen was PBMCs. This receptor has the CDR3 CASSQVLNERGVQETQYF. In nucleotides, the sequence is TGTGCCAGCAGCCAAGTGTTGAACGAGCGGGGGGTTCAGGAGACCCAGTACTTC.